This T cell receptor (beta chain) is from a study of blood T cell repertoires in COVID-19. Whole-study context: Some COVID-19 samples were acute and others convalescent; all came from the United States, Italy and Spain.

The CDR3 is 11 residues long. V was pared by 3 bases and J by 7 bases, with 4 bases between. In the study's own analysis: Nucleated cell number was recorded as an estimate derived from reference gene primer amplification. Libraries were prepared by immunoSEQ multiplex PCR; TCRdb keeps only in-frame clonotypes and omits some of them. The DNA gave D and trimming, while V, J and clone size come from that table. The sample shows approximately 160,000 clones, 76% of them seen only once. This clone was counted a single time. The specimen was peripheral blood. The sequence was collected from a woman older than 75 with acute or convalescent COVID-19. The genes are TRBV12-3 or TRBV12-4 and TRBJ2-1, with no clear D. The CDR3 bases are TGTGCCAGCAGTTTTATAAATGAGCAGTTCTTC. Translated, it gives CASSFINEQFF.